Listed below are T cell receptor beta chains from one sample, sequenced in a study of glioma-infiltrating T cells. One entry per CDR3 protein, called by TCRdb with MiXCR from the multiplex PCR reads. The sample contains approximately 110,000 distinct CDR3 sequences, approximately 23% of which appear only once. The sample taken for sequencing was glioma tissue, nonneoplastic brain tissue, or PBMCs (not recorded which). Every receptor here comes from a human donor with low-grade glioma or glioblastoma, undergoing nonglioma brain surgery, or in good health (not recorded which). The CDR3 runs from the conserved cysteine through the conserved F or W. A D gene is named only where the DNA matches it firmly. Clone size is not always given. Where it is, it says once, few, many or a class for expanded clones.

D	V	size	J	CDR3	DNA
TRBD2	TRBV6-1	many	TRBJ2-2	CASSGLAGVAGELFF	TGTGCCAGCAGTGGACTAGCGGGAGTAGCCGGGGAGCTGTTTTTT
.	TRBV28	many	TRBJ1-1	CASSRPGLRVAEAFF	TGTGCCAGCAGTCGTCCGGGGCTGAGGGTCGCTGAAGCTTTCTTT
.	TRBV6-1	many	TRBJ1-6	CASRSTVPGSPLHF	TGTGCCAGCAGAAGTACAGTGCCTGGTTCACCCCTCCACTTT
TRBD2	TRBV3-1	many	TRBJ2-1	CAIKAGPGRNEQFF	TGTGCCATAAAAGCGGGGCCGGGGAGGAATGAGCAGTTCTTC
.	TRBV4-1	many	TRBJ2-1	CASSQEGLYNEQFF	TGCGCCAGCAGCCAAGAAGGTCTCTACAATGAGCAGTTCTTC
TRBD1	TRBV4-1	.	TRBJ2-2	CASSRRAGTGSRGELFF	TGCGCCAGCAGCCGAAGGGCCGGGACAGGAAGTCGCGGGGAGCTGTTTTTT
TRBD1	TRBV29-1	.	TRBJ2-7	CSAGQGAREQYF	TGCAGCGCTGGACAGGGGGCGAGGGAGCAGTACTTC
TRBD2	TRBV9	few	TRBJ2-1	CASSPRLAGEGEQFF	TGTGCCAGCAGCCCCAGGCTAGCGGGAGAGGGTGAGCAGTTCTTC
.	TRBV29-1	.	TRBJ2-1	CSVSPFMGSYNEQFF	TGCAGCGTGAGCCCCTTCATGGGCTCCTACAATGAGCAGTTCTTC
.	TRBV7-9	many	TRBJ2-1	CASRSGPEQFF	TGTGCCAGCAGGAGCGGTCCCGAGCAGTTCTTC
.	TRBV4-1	many	TRBJ2-7	CASSHPGRNYEQYF	TGCGCCAGCAGCCATCCCGGACGCAACTACGAGCAGTACTTC
.	TRBV20-1	.	TRBJ1-5	CSAVSLKFGVGRPQHF	TGCAGTGCAGTCAGCCTCAAATTCGGTGTGGGTCGGCCCCAGCATTTT
.	TRBV25-1	.	TRBJ2-1	CASSTRGKIGYNEKFF	TGTGCCAGCAGCACTAGAGGGAAGATAGGATACAATGAGAAGTTCTTC
.	TRBV6-2/TRBV6-3	.	TRBJ2-3	CAIGEGTTGTQYF	TGCGCCATCGGAGAGGGCACGACAGGTACGCAGTATTTT
TRBD2	TRBV7-2	many	TRBJ2-3	CASRYRMVAGDTQYF	TGTGCCAGCAGATATCGGATGGTAGCGGGAGATACGCAGTATTTT
TRBD2	TRBV20-1	many	TRBJ2-7	CSARGLGLAYEQYF	TGCAGTGCTAGGGGACTAGGACTAGCCTACGAGCAGTACTTC
.	TRBV6-1	many	TRBJ2-7	CASSRLQQGYEQYF	TGTGCCAGCAGCCGACTCCAGCAAGGGTACGAGCAGTACTTC
TRBD1	TRBV25-1	many	TRBJ2-7	CASSDTKTTGAVYEQYF	TGTGCCAGCAGTGACACTAAAACGACAGGGGCCGTATACGAGCAGTACTTC
.	TRBV7-2	many	TRBJ2-7	CASAQRDRTYEQYF	TGTGCCAGCGCCCAGCGGGACAGAACCTACGAGCAGTACTTC
.	TRBV6-1	few	TRBJ2-2	CASRGRFSAIKNTGKPFF	TGTGCCAGCAGGGGGAGATTTTCAGCGATCAAGAACACCGGGAAGCCGTTTTTT
TRBD1	TRBV10-3	many	TRBJ2-5	CAISPRGQNQETQYF	TGTGCCATCAGTCCAAGGGGACAGAACCAAGAGACCCAGTACTTC
.	TRBV6-2/TRBV6-3	many	TRBJ1-1	CASSFAGQTNTEAFF	TGTGCCAGCAGTTTCGCTGGACAAACGAACACTGAAGCTTTCTTT
TRBD1	TRBV7-9	few	TRBJ2-7	CASSLQRGTGGDEQYF	TGTGCCAGCAGCTTACAGAGAGGGACAGGGGGCGACGAGCAGTACTTC
.	TRBV12-5	many	TRBJ2-1	CASGFGVKRQFF	TGTGCTAGTGGTTTCGGCGTAAAAAGGCAGTTCTTC
.	TRBV6-1	.	TRBJ1-1	CARSPGHYTEAFF	TGTGCCAGAAGTCCTGGACATTACACTGAAGCCTTCTTT
TRBD2	TRBV29-1	.	TRBJ2-1	CSALGTSANSYNEQFF	TGCAGCGCCTTAGGGACTAGCGCAAACTCCTACAATGAGCAGTTCTTC
.	TRBV4-2	.	TRBJ1-2	CASSQVASRTLGYTF	TGTGCCAGCAGCCAAGTTGCCTCTCGGACCCTAGGCTACACCTTC
.	TRBV5-4	few	TRBJ1-1	CASRPGGGSEAFF	TGTGCCAGCAGACCCGGAGGGGGTAGTGAAGCTTTCTTT
TRBD1	TRBV19	many	TRBJ1-5	CASSMSRGDNQPQHF	TGTGCCAGTAGTATGTCCAGGGGGGACAATCAGCCCCAGCATTTT
.	TRBV6-1	medium-sized	TRBJ1-1	CASRQFSAEAFF	TGTGCCAGCAGACAGTTTAGCGCTGAAGCTTTCTTT
.	TRBV4-2	.	TRBJ1-1	CASSQDLAGNTEAFF	TGTGCCAGCAGCCAAGACCTGGCGGGGAACACTGAAGCTTTCTTT
TRBD1	TRBV27	many	TRBJ2-2	CASSFGASGGNTGELFF	TGTGCCAGCAGTTTTGGGGCTTCAGGGGGGAACACCGGGGAGCTGTTTTTT
.	TRBV27	.	TRBJ1-4	CASSPISQGFGELFF	TGTGCCAGCAGTCCGATCTCGCAGGGGTTTGGAGAACTGTTTTTT
.	TRBV20-1	many	TRBJ2-7	CSARGEAYEQYF	TGCAGTGCTAGGGGGGAGGCCTACGAGCAGTACTTC
TRBD1	TRBV12-3/TRBV12-4	many	TRBJ1-1	CASSTGTVDTEAFF	TGTGCCAGCAGCACCGGGACAGTAGACACTGAAGCTTTCTTT
TRBD1	TRBV5-1	few	TRBJ2-7	CASKQRTGEDEQYF	TGCGCCAGCAAACAAAGGACAGGGGAGGACGAGCAGTACTTC
.	TRBV19	.	TRBJ2-2	CASIPPGRENTGELFF	TGTGCCAGTATCCCGCCAGGCAGGGAGAACACCGGGGAGCTGTTTTTT
TRBD2	TRBV7-9	once	TRBJ2-1	CASSPRGLAFRQFF	TGTGCCAGCAGCCCACGGGGACTAGCTTTTCGTCAGTTCTTC
.	TRBV20-1	many	TRBJ2-6	CSARDSVSGANVLTF	TGCAGTGCTAGAGACAGCGTCTCTGGGGCCAACGTCCTGACTTTC
TRBD2	TRBV7-8	.	TRBJ2-1	CASSSLAAAWNEQFF	TGTGCCAGCAGCTCGCTAGCGGCGGCGTGGAATGAGCAGTTCTTC
TRBD2	TRBV27	many	TRBJ2-7	CASSPGLAGYEQYF	TGTGCCAGCAGTCCGGGACTAGCGGGGTACGAGCAGTACTTC
TRBD2	TRBV2	.	TRBJ2-3	CASSNLAGGALSTDTQYF	TGTGCCAGCTCGAATTTAGCGGGAGGGGCTCTTTCTACAGATACGCAGTATTTT
.	TRBV12-3/TRBV12-4	few	TRBJ2-7	CASSLAGGGEQYF	TGTGCCAGCAGTTTAGCGGGGGGTGGCGAGCAGTACTTC
.	TRBV7-2	once	TRBJ2-5	CASSWLGGIGRRETQYF	TGTGCCAGCAGCTGGCTTGGGGGTATCGGGAGACGGGAGACCCAGTACTTC
.	TRBV19	few	TRBJ2-7	CASSIGPRVSYEQYF	TGTGCCAGTAGTATCGGTCCCAGGGTTTCCTACGAGCAGTACTTC
.	TRBV7-9	many	TRBJ2-7	CASSPIPPPGEQYF	TGTGCCAGCAGCCCCATACCCCCCCCCGGCGAGCAGTACTTC